This TCR beta chain was obtained from a study of identical twins. Trimming left V 0 bases short and J 6 bases short, with 16 bases between. CDR1 is SGHRS, CDR2 YFSETQ, per germline. There are 16 residues in the CDR3. Template switching supplied a universal primer site; unique molecular identifiers were carried on the cDNA. One entry per CDR3 protein results from TCRdb running MiXCR on the 5' RACE reads. Of under 450,000 distinct CDR3 sequences listed, under 20% are singletons. Specimen: naive T cells sorted from blood. The origin of this receptor is a man aged 50 to 60 in good health. The V gene is TRBV5-1, the J gene TRBJ2-1; TRBD1 or TRBD2 may be the D gene (5 bases each). CDR3 residues: CASSLEGRWGTNEQFF. The CDR3 nucleotides are TGCGCCAGCAGCTTGGAGGGTAGGTGGGGGACCAATGAGCAGTTCTTC.